One and the same sample provided the 32 T cell receptor beta chains below, sequenced in a study of T-cell memory formation after mild COVID-19. TCRdb redid the calling of the 5' RACE reads with MiXCR, one entry per CDR3 protein. The sample lists roughly 450,000 distinct CDR3 sequences; 18% were seen once. Sequenced sample: PBMCs or a T cell subset sorted from them (not recorded which). These receptors all come from an adult woman who had mild COVID-19 (a few samples of this study predate the infection). Cell type and time point are not known.

This clonotype has a handful of counts. The chain couples TRBV30 to TRBJ2-3, with TRBD1 as a possible D gene (6 bases). The CDR3 extends over 13 amino acids. Per germline, CDR1 GTSNPN and CDR2 SVGIG (reference sequence). DNA for the CDR3: TGTGCATCACAGGGAGAGAGGTCAGATACGCAGTATTTT. It encodes CASQGERSDTQYF.

The chain couples TRBV29-1 to TRBJ1-2; D uncertain. With 1 base removed from V and 3 bases from J, the gap between germline ends came to 24 bases. In germline, CDR1 is SQVTM, CDR2 ANQGSEA. This CDR3 is built from 18 residues. The CDR3 sequence is CSVEGSGNPRGGYYGYTF. As DNA, the CDR3 is TGCAGCGTTGAAGGGTCGGGGAATCCTAGAGGTGGATACTATGGCTACACCTTC.

The chain carries TRBV10-3 and TRBJ2-7; tentatively, D is TRBD2 (5 bases). Per the germline V gene, CDR1 is ENHRY and CDR2 is SYGVKD. Trimming cost V 0 bases and J 2 bases, with 8 bases left between them. The length of the CDR3 is 14 residues. The CDR3 sequence: CAISESIGTYEQYF. The CDR3 DNA is TGTGCCATCAGTGAGTCGATCGGGACCTACGAGCAGTACTTC.

The chain joins TRBV14 to TRBJ2-5; D is unclear. Germline CDR1 and CDR2: SGHDN and FVKESK. This CDR3 is built from 17 residues. Trimming pared 3 bases from V and 3 bases from J, leaving 20 bases between. The CDR3 DNA follows: TGTGCCAGCAGCCAGAGCTCCCGTGACCCTCGAAAAGAGACCCAGTACTTC. Translated, it gives CASSQSSRDPRKETQYF.

This clonotype occurred a few times. The V and J genes are TRBV7-8 and TRBJ2-5; TRBD2 matches 13 bases. Germline assignment: CDR1 SGHVS and CDR2 FQNEAQ. V trimming: 1 base; J trimming: 1 base; junction bases outside the gene matches: 3. The CDR3 is made up of 17 amino acids. Written as DNA, the CDR3 is TGTGCCAGCAGCTTAGGGCGACTAGCGGGGGGCCAAGAGACCCAGTACTTC. This encodes CASSLGRLAGGQETQYF.

This clonotype was seen a few times. The chain is built from TRBV29-1 and TRBJ2-3; 9 bases map to TRBD2. The CDR3 totals 12 residues. Looked up from germline, CDR1 is SQVTM and CDR2 is ANQGSEA. V lost 7 bases to trimming and J lost 3 bases; unmatched junction nucleotides: 2. This CDR3 reads CSGTSGTDTQYF. The DNA for the CDR3 is TGCAGCGGAACTAGCGGGACAGATACGCAGTATTTT.

This clonotype has a handful of counts. The gene calls are TRBV6-1 and TRBJ1-1, with 9 nucleotides matching TRBD1. This CDR3 region has 14 residues. Germline trimming cut 8 bases from V and 1 base from J; bases unmatched to any gene: 5. CDR1 and CDR2 (germline): MNHNS, SASEGT. The CDR3 reads CASDGQGTNTEAFF. The CDR3 nucleotides read TGTGCCAGCGACGGACAGGGGACGAACACTGAAGCTTTCTTT.

The J gene is TRBJ2-3, the V gene TRBV7-7; D gene ambiguous. V dropped 2 bases and J dropped 0 bases, with 9 bases sitting between them. CDR3 length: 15 residues. Germline assignment: CDR1 SSHAT and CDR2 FNYEAQ (reference sequence). The CDR3 loop reads CASSLSRSSTDTQYF. CDR3 DNA: TGTGCCAGCAGCTTATCGAGGTCTAGCACAGATACGCAGTATTTT.

The CDR3 loop is CASRPLGTVTPGEAEAFF. The CDR3 DNA reads as TGTGCCAGCAGGCCCTTGGGGACAGTCACTCCGGGGGAGGCTGAAGCTTTCTTT. V and J are TRBV12-3 or TRBV12-4 and TRBJ1-1, with TRBD1 identical over 7 bases. V gave up 6 bases and J gave up 6 bases; unmatched junction bases: 22. CDR3 length: 18 residues.

The chain links TRBV12-3 or TRBV12-4 to TRBJ1-2, with D possibly TRBD1 on 6 matching bases. The length of the CDR3 is 13 residues. With 6 bases removed from V and 4 bases from J, the gap between germline ends came to 12 bases. The CDR3 protein is CASSPGQFYGYTF. Here the CDR3 DNA reads TGTGCCAGCAGCCCTGGACAGTTCTATGGCTACACCTTC.

This clonotype was counted a few times. This sequence joins TRBV29-1 and TRBJ2-1; 7 nucleotides align to TRBD2. Germline V lookup: CDR1 SQVTM, CDR2 ANQGSEA. The V and J ends lost 2 bases and 0 bases, in that order; junction bases with no gene match: 4. This CDR3 region has 15 residues. The CDR3 nucleotides are TGCAGCGTTGAATTTGGCGGGAGCTCCTACAATGAGCAGTTCTTC. Translated: CSVEFGGSSYNEQFF.

This clonotype showed up just a few times. V gene TRBV9 combines with J gene TRBJ2-3, with D perhaps matching TRBD1 or TRBD2 (6 bases each). The germline V gene encodes CDR1 SGDLS and CDR2 YYNGEE. The CDR3 spans 15 residues. The V gene lost 3 bases and the J gene lost 4 bases, with 15 bases spanning the gap. Written as DNA, the CDR3 is TGTGCCAGCAGCGCTGACGGGGGCGGGTCAGATACGCAGTATTTT. Protein product: CASSADGGGSDTQYF.

This clonotype turned up a few times. J is TRBJ2-7 and V is TRBV29-1; no clear D. The ends were cut back, 0 bases at V and 5 bases at J, with 11 bases in the middle. Germline lookup yields CDR1 SQVTM and CDR2 ANQGSEA. The CDR3 contains 13 residues. CDR3 sequence (DNA): TGCAGCGTTGAAGATCGGATGGGCGACGAGCAGTACTTC. As protein: CSVEDRMGDEQYF.

This clonotype has just a few counts. The chain joins TRBV4-1 to TRBJ1-1; D may be TRBD1 (6 bases). From germline, CDR1 is MGHRA and CDR2 YSYEKL. Deletions cut 4 bases from V and 5 bases from J, with 20 bases between. There are 16 residues in the CDR3. DNA for the CDR3: TGCGCCAGCAGCCTCCGAGGGGGGGGCGCGTATACTGAAGCTTTCTTT. It specifies CASSLRGGGAYTEAFF.

The chain links TRBV3-1 to TRBJ2-7, with 8 positions matching TRBD2. J lost 2 bases, V lost 1 base, and 7 bases had no gene match. CDR3 length: 16 amino acids. Germline lookup yields CDR1 LGHDT and CDR2 YNNKEL (reference sequence). The CDR3 DNA is TGTGCCAGCAGCCAAGGTATTCCGGGACTAGCCTACGAGCAGTACTTC. This codes for CASSQGIPGLAYEQYF.

DNA of the CDR3: TGTGCCAGCAGCTACAGGGGAGGAACAGGTGAAGCTTTCTTT. Its translation: CASSYRGGTGEAFF. V and J are TRBV12-3 or TRBV12-4 and TRBJ1-1, with 7 bases matching TRBD1. The CDR3 length is 14 residues. V was pared by 6 bases and J by 7 bases, with 11 bases of the junction left unmatched.

This chain joins TRBV19 and TRBJ1-5; a weak D match, TRBD1 (5 bases). Germline CDR1 LNHDA, CDR2 SQIVND (reference sequence). CDR3 size: 14 residues. The V end was cut by 9 bases, the J end by 0 bases, with 12 bases between. Here the CDR3 reads CASNWGYSNQPQHF. CDR3 nucleotide sequence: TGTGCCAGCAACTGGGGGTATAGCAATCAGCCCCAGCATTTT.

There are a few counts of this clonotype. The chain combines TRBV5-1 with TRBJ2-1; D possibly corresponds to TRBD2 (6 bases). Trimming took off 0 bases at V and 6 bases at J, with 10 bases between the two ends. This CDR3 has 14 residues. The germline V gene has CDR1 SGHRS and CDR2 YFSETQ. The CDR3 loop is CASSLDVTSNEQFF. As DNA, the CDR3 is TGCGCCAGCAGCTTGGATGTGACTAGCAATGAGCAGTTCTTC.

At least ten counts were recorded for this clonotype. This sequence joins TRBV6-5 and TRBJ1-2; 9 bases fit TRBD1. Trimming cost V 10 bases and J 6 bases; bases outside gene matches: 18. Germline V CDR1 and CDR2: MNHEY, SVGAGI. The CDR3 runs to 16 residues. CDR3 region: CATGYPPAGQGHGYTF. CDR3 coding DNA: TGTGCCACGGGGTACCCACCGGCGGGACAGGGTCATGGCTACACCTTC.

The V gene is TRBV5-5, the J gene TRBJ2-3; 7 bases align to TRBD1. The trim removed 2 bases at V and 9 bases at J, leaving 12 bases unmatched. Germline lookup yields CDR1 SGHKS and CDR2 YYEKEE (reference sequence). This CDR3 is built from 15 residues. CDR3 protein: CASSFRDSPLGTQYF. DNA for the CDR3: TGTGCCAGCAGCTTCCGGGACAGTCCTTTAGGGACGCAGTATTTT.

This clonotype was observed a few times. The V gene is TRBV7-3, the J gene TRBJ2-6, with 9 bases that match TRBD1. The trim removed 6 bases at V and 4 bases at J, leaving 4 bases unmatched. The CDR3 has 15 residues. Germline V gene lookup returns CDR1 SGHTA and CDR2 FQGTGA. CDR3 loop: CASRGTGMGANVLTF. DNA of the CDR3: TGTGCCAGCAGGGGGACAGGGATGGGGGCCAACGTCCTGACTTTC.

This chain joins TRBV5-1 and TRBJ1-1; 7 bases fit TRBD1. This CDR3 has 14 amino acids. V dropped 5 bases and J dropped 5; count of bases not matched to a gene: 9. Germline V gene lookup returns CDR1 SGHRS and CDR2 YFSETQ. CDR3 in amino acids: CASSMRGRRTEAFF. In DNA form, the CDR3 reads TGCGCCAGCAGTATGAGGGGGCGCAGGACTGAAGCTTTCTTT. Full variable domain (remainder filled in from reference TRBV5-1 and TRBJ1-1): KAGVTQTPRYLIKTRGQQVTLSCSPISGHRSVSWYQQTPGQGLQFLFEYFSETQRNKGNFPGRFSGRQFSNSRSEMNVSTLELGDSALYLCASSMRGRRTEAFFGQGTRLTVV.

The sample holds many counts of this clonotype. The chain employs TRBV21-1 and TRBJ2-4; the table gives TRBD1 as D, unverified against the DNA. TRBV21-1 is described as a pseudogene. The CDR3 is 16 amino acids. CDR3 sequence (DNA): TGTGCCAGCAGCAAAGAGATGGGCGCCGCTAAAAACATTCAGTACTTC. Translated, it gives CASSKEMGAAKNIQYF.

This clonotype was detected only a few times. The chain couples TRBV2 to TRBJ1-2, with a tentative D call TRBD1 (5 bases). Germline V gene data show CDR1 as SNHLY and CDR2 as FYNNEI. V was trimmed by 0 bases and J by 6 bases, leaving 11 bases between them. The CDR3 consists of 14 residues. CDR3 nucleotides: TGTGCCAGCAGTGAAGCGCGGCAGGGAAATGGCTACACCTTC. Protein: CASSEARQGNGYTF.

This clonotype was detected a few times. V is TRBV20-1 and J is TRBJ1-5; 10 nucleotides line up with TRBD1. Germline-derived CDR1 and CDR2 are DFQATT and SNEGSKA (reference sequence). This CDR3 contains 14 residues. V lost 7 bases, J lost 6 bases, and 9 bases stayed unmatched. CDR3 loop: CSVRGGQGGQPQHF. For the CDR3, the DNA is TGCAGTGTTAGGGGCGGACAGGGGGGTCAGCCCCAGCATTTT.

The table lists this clonotype with a few counts. The V and J genes are TRBV5-1 and TRBJ1-6; D unclear. The V and J ends lost 1 base and 6 bases respectively, with 5 bases between them. CDR1 and CDR2 from the germline V gene are SGHRS and YFSETQ. The length of the CDR3 is 13 residues. In DNA form, the CDR3 reads TGCGCCAGCAGCTTGACGGGTAATTCACCCCTCCACTTT. Translated, it gives CASSLTGNSPLHF.

The chain is built from TRBV5-6 and TRBJ2-3; 10 nucleotides match TRBD1. The length of the CDR3 is 15 residues. V was clipped by 3 bases and J by 3 bases; unmatched bases: 4. CDR1 is SGHDT, CDR2 YYEEEE, per germline. The CDR3 loop reads CASSSRDRGTDTQYF. The CDR3 nucleotides are TGTGCCAGCAGCTCCCGGGACAGGGGTACAGATACGCAGTATTTT.

V is TRBV3-1 and J is TRBJ2-1, with unresolved D. Germline-derived CDR1 and CDR2 are LGHDT and YNNKEL (reference sequence). This CDR3 has 12 amino acids. V was cut by 2 bases and J by 5 bases, with 4 bases left in between. The CDR3 DNA reads as TGTGCCAGCAGCCAATTTAACAATGAGCAGTTCTTC. Protein: CASSQFNNEQFF.

This clonotype was counted a few times. Written as DNA, the CDR3 is TGCGCCAGCAGCTTGGTCCTAGCGGCGGACAATGAGCAGTTCTTC. Translating it yields CASSLVLAADNEQFF. The gene calls are TRBV5-1 and TRBJ2-1, with TRBD2 matching 7 bases. CDR1 and CDR2 (germline): SGHRS, YFSETQ. The V segment lost 0 bases and the J segment 5 bases; nucleotides outside the gene matches: 5. This CDR3 comprises 15 residues.

This clonotype has just a few counts. CDR3 amino acids: CASSLEASVAGELFF. DNA for the CDR3: TGCGCCAGCAGCTTGGAAGCTAGCGTGGCCGGGGAGCTGTTTTTT. The V call is TRBV5-1, the J call TRBJ2-2; TRBD2 might be the D (6 bases). CDR1 is SGHRS and CDR2 is YFSETQ in the germline V gene. CDR3 length: 15 amino acids. Trimming pared 0 bases from V and 6 bases from J, leaving 12 bases between.

This clonotype was counted ten times or more. The chain has TRBV7-2 and TRBJ2-1, with 8 bases fitting TRBD2. This CDR3 has 15 residues. Germline V gene sequence: CDR1 SGHTA, CDR2 FQGNSA. After removal of 0 bases from V and 4 bases from J, the junction contained 2 bases not matched to a gene. The CDR3 DNA is TGTGCCAGCAGCTTAGCTAGCGGGAAGTACAATGAGCAGTTCTTC. Encoded protein: CASSLASGKYNEQFF.

This clonotype was counted only a few times. The gene calls are TRBV4-3 and TRBJ1-2; 7 nucleotides line up with TRBD1. The CDR3 has 15 amino acids. CDR1 LGHNA and CDR2 YSLEER come from the germline V gene. The J segment lost 4 bases and the V segment lost 0 bases, leaving 5 bases of the junction unmatched. The CDR3 DNA sequence: TGCGCCAGCAGCCAAGATAGGGACAGAATCTATGGCTACACCTTC. It specifies CASSQDRDRIYGYTF.